This T cell receptor beta chain is from a study of CD8+CD57+ T cells in acquired aplastic anemia. Study information: The sorted CD4+ and CD8+ cells yielded an average roughly 3 ug of DNA.

CD8+CD57+ cell expansion had been shown by flow cytometry in patients chosen for sequencing. This clonotype was recorded a few times. Its antigen remains unidentified. Researchers used genomic DNA as the template to profile TCR beta VDJ and CDR3. In TCRdb, the reads were re-called with MiXCR into one record per CDR3 protein. The sample has 250,000 to 300,000 distinct CDR3 sequences; around three fifths are singletons. General study points: Some 29 shared CD8+ CDR3s appeared highly expressed within patients' immunodominant clones. Researchers reported that CD8+ Simpson's diversity was not significantly different in patients versus controls.

The CDR3 has 13 amino acids. V gave up 8 bases and J gave up 10 bases, with 15 bases separating them. CDR1 and CDR2 (germline): SEHNR, FQNEAQ (reference sequence). The clonotype comes from a human donor with aplastic anemia. V gene TRBV7-9 combines with J gene TRBJ1-6, with D possibly matching TRBD1 (5 bases). The specimen sequenced was sorted CD4+, CD8+, or CD8+CD57+ T cells (not recorded which) from PBMCs. CDR3 protein: CASAGTSGSPLHF. In nucleotides, the CDR3 is TGTGCCAGCGCCGGGACTTCGGGATCACCCCTCCACTTT.